Below, 21 T cell receptor beta chains from the same sample are listed, as sequenced in a study of T cell repertoires in cytomegalovirus infection. Antigen specificity for these receptors is unknown. Each CDR3 protein gets one entry after TCRdb re-called the reads with MiXCR. The sample includes approximately 270,000 distinct CDR3 sequences, 20% to 25% seen only once; the top ten take 15% to 20%. Material: cultured PBMCs, obtained from culture after CMV antigen stimulation. These receptors were collected from a human donor in good health (CMV status not recorded). Some clones in this sample may be carry-over from other donors' samples.

This clonotype appeared a few times. V gene TRBV12-3 or TRBV12-4 combines with J gene TRBJ2-7, with TRBD2 matching 11 bases. This CDR3 has 14 amino acids. The ends lost 7 bases at V and 3 bases at J; junction bases unmatched: 5. The CDR3 nucleotides are TGTGCCAGCACGACTAGCGGGAAGATCTACGAGCAGTACTTC. This translates into CASTTSGKIYEQYF.

This clonotype was counted between two and nine times. This chain links TRBV12-3 or TRBV12-4 with TRBJ1-1; D unresolved. The V and J ends lost 3 bases and 1 base respectively, with 9 bases between them. The CDR3 is 14 residues long. The CDR3 region is CASSFPGPNTEAFF. Written as DNA, the CDR3 is TGTGCCAGCAGTTTCCCAGGTCCGAACACTGAAGCTTTCTTT.

This clonotype was seen a few times. The V gene is TRBV7-9, the J gene TRBJ2-7, with D possibly being TRBD1 (6 bases). Between the trimmed V and J ends, which lost 1 base and 4 bases, there was a span of 11 bases. Germline V gene data show CDR1 as SEHNR and CDR2 as FQNEAQ (reference sequence). CDR3 size: 14 residues. CDR3: CASSLGQGLYEQYV. CDR3 nucleotide sequence: TGTGCCAGCAGCTTAGGGCAGGGGCTTTACGAGCAGTACGTC.

This chain uses TRBV10-3 with TRBJ2-3; weak D call: TRBD2 (6 bases). With 4 bases removed from V and 4 bases from J, the gap between germline ends came to 9 bases. Per the germline V gene, CDR1 is ENHRY and CDR2 is SYGVKD. The CDR3 extends over 13 amino acids. CDR3: CAISAGEADTQYF. CDR3 nucleotides: TGTGCCATCAGTGCGGGAGAGGCAGATACGCAGTATTTT.

V is TRBV4-2 and J is TRBJ2-7, with D perhaps matching TRBD1 (5 bases). V was cut by 1 base and J by 2 bases, with 15 bases left in between. The CDR3 has 16 amino acids. CDR1 LGHNA and CDR2 YNFKEQ come from the germline V gene. The CDR3 coding sequence is TGTGCCAGCAGCCAAGTATTGGCAGGGTCCCCCTACGAGCAGTACTTC. Its translation: CASSQVLAGSPYEQYF.

The V and J genes are TRBV6-5 and TRBJ2-3, with 8 bases identical to TRBD2. V lost 7 bases and J lost 1; bases outside the gene matches: 1. The germline gives CDR1 MNHEY, CDR2 SVGAGI. The CDR3 contains 13 residues. The CDR3 DNA follows: TGTGCCAGCATGACTAGCGGCACAGATACGCAGTATTTT. It specifies CASMTSGTDTQYF.

This clonotype was recorded a few times. V usage is TRBV4-3 and J usage is TRBJ2-2; 7 bases are shared with TRBD1. Losses at the gene ends were 0 bases for V and 6 bases for J; bases not matched to a gene: 4. The length of the CDR3 is 15 residues. Looked up from germline, CDR1 is LGHNA and CDR2 is YSLEER. The CDR3 here is CASSQERGLAGELFF. The DNA for the CDR3 is TGCGCCAGCAGCCAAGAAAGGGGGCTAGCCGGGGAGCTGTTTTTT.

This clonotype turned up a few times. The chain couples TRBV4-3 to TRBJ2-7; TRBD1 might be the D (5 bases). Germline CDR1 is LGHNA and CDR2 is YSLEER. This CDR3 has 15 amino acids. V shed 1 base and J shed 3 bases, with 13 bases lying between them. The CDR3 sequence: CASSQVDSPLYEQYF. The CDR3 bases are TGCGCCAGCAGCCAAGTCGACAGCCCGCTCTACGAGCAGTACTTC.

On this clonotype itself: An end of the junction differs from the germline gene, which may be a read error. The chain links TRBV7-2 to TRBJ2-2, with D possibly TRBD2 on 5 matching bases. The CDR3 is made up of 15 amino acids. Germline V lookup: CDR1 SGHTA, CDR2 FQGNSA. This CDR3 reads CVSTHRGIGTGELFF. CDR3 in DNA: TGTGTCAGCACCCACAGAGGGATCGGCACCGGGGAGCTGTTTTTT.

This clonotype was detected a few times. This sequence joins TRBV24-1 and TRBJ1-1; D possibly corresponds to TRBD1 (6 bases). The CDR3 consists of 13 residues. Germline V CDR1 and CDR2: KGHDR, SFDVKD. Trimming left V 0 bases short and J 11 bases short, with 12 bases between. Written as DNA, the CDR3 is TGTGCCACCAGTGATTTGGGGGGGGGCGAGGCTTTCTTT. It encodes CATSDLGGGEAFF.

The chain combines TRBV7-9 with TRBJ2-5; 10 bases agree with TRBD1. V trimming: 8 bases; J trimming: 1 base; junction bases outside the gene matches: 10. The CDR3 loop spans 16 amino acids. CDR1 and CDR2 (germline): SEHNR, FQNEAQ (reference sequence). The CDR3 protein is CASGDRGGSSQETQYF. The DNA for the CDR3 is TGTGCCAGCGGGGACAGGGGAGGAAGTAGCCAAGAGACCCAGTACTTC.

This clonotype was seen a few times. This chain links TRBV7-2 with TRBJ2-7; 11 bases are a match to TRBD2. The length of the CDR3 is 17 residues. Trimming took 1 base from V and 4 from J; bases not matched to a gene: 9. Germline V CDR1 and CDR2: SGHTA, FQGNSA. The CDR3 region is CASSLGSGRAGGYEQYF. CDR3 in DNA: TGTGCCAGCAGCTTAGGTAGCGGGAGGGCCGGGGGTTACGAGCAGTACTTC.

This clonotype was seen more than once but under ten times. The chain joins TRBV6-2 or TRBV6-3 to TRBJ2-1; TRBD2 agrees at 10 bases. V shed 5 bases and J 12 bases; nucleotides not matched to a gene: 10. The length of the CDR3 is 14 residues. The germline V gene encodes CDR1 MNHEY and CDR2 SVGEGT. CDR3 loop: CASSDGTSEAGQFF. The CDR3 region has the DNA TGTGCCAGCAGTGACGGGACTAGCGAGGCGGGGCAGTTCTTC.

Many counts were recorded for this clonotype. The J gene is TRBJ1-5, the V gene TRBV19, with D possibly being TRBD1 (5 bases). The V and J ends lost 5 bases and 3 bases respectively, with 8 bases between them. CDR3 length equals 13 residues. The germline CDR1 and CDR2 sequences are LNHDA and SQIVND (reference sequence). DNA of the CDR3: TGTGCCAGTAGTCAGGGAATCAATCAGCCCCAGCATTTT. Protein: CASSQGINQPQHF.

This clonotype was recorded a few times. The rearrangement joins TRBV10-3 to TRBJ2-2; 14 bases agree with TRBD2. The germline V gene has CDR1 ENHRY and CDR2 SYGVKD. There are 18 residues in the CDR3. The ends lost 0 bases at V and 0 bases at J; junction bases unmatched: 0. The chain's CDR3 is CAISESGLAGANTGELFF. The CDR3 DNA is TGTGCCATCAGTGAGTCGGGACTAGCGGGGGCGAACACCGGGGAGCTGTTTTTT.

This sequence joins TRBV7-2 and TRBJ1-1, with 9 bases that match TRBD1. V lost 5 bases to trimming and J lost 5 bases; unmatched junction nucleotides: 6. This CDR3 has 14 amino acids. Looked up from germline, CDR1 is SGHTA and CDR2 is FQGNSA. The CDR3 reads CASSKDRGGTEAFF. In DNA, the CDR3 is TGTGCCAGCAGCAAGGACAGGGGAGGAACTGAAGCTTTCTTT.

This clonotype was counted ten times or more. V and J are TRBV7-2 and TRBJ2-5; 9 nucleotides agree with TRBD2. The J segment lost 4 bases and the V segment lost 4 bases, leaving 10 bases of the junction unmatched. This CDR3 spans 16 amino acids. Germline V gene lookup returns CDR1 SGHTA and CDR2 FQGNSA. The CDR3 protein is CASSSRTSALRETQYF. For the CDR3, the DNA is TGTGCCAGCAGCTCCCGGACTAGCGCCTTAAGAGAGACCCAGTACTTC.

This clonotype was observed a single time. With a much larger clone just one base away, this may be a read error. The CDR3 here is CASSSRVLSGSYERYF. The DNA for the CDR3 is TGTGCCAGCAGCTCCCGGGTACTTAGCGGGAGCTACGAGCGGTACTTC. The V gene is TRBV7-2, the J gene TRBJ2-7, with TRBD2 matching over 9 bases. CDR1 is SGHTA, CDR2 FQGNSA, per germline. The CDR3 has 16 residues.

This clonotype appeared many times. J is TRBJ2-7 and V is TRBV7-2, with 7 positions matching TRBD2. The CDR3 totals 17 residues. Germline V gives CDR1 SGHTA, CDR2 FQGNSA. The ends lost 1 base at V and 2 bases at J; junction bases unmatched: 11. The CDR3 here is CASSLGCVGGRTYEQYV. CDR3 DNA: TGTGCCAGCAGCTTAGGGTGTGTGGGAGGGAGGACCTACGAGCAGTACGTC.

This clonotype was seen a few times. The chain joins TRBV12-3 or TRBV12-4 to TRBJ2-2; D may be TRBD2 (6 bases). The CDR3 is 14 amino acids. Trimming took 1 base from V and 3 from J, leaving 6 bases between them. The CDR3 reads CASSLGGDTGELFF. CDR3 sequence (DNA): TGTGCCAGCAGTTTAGGGGGGGACACCGGGGAGCTGTTTTTT.

This clonotype was counted ten times or more. This chain joins TRBV11-2 and TRBJ2-3; D possibly corresponds to TRBD2 (6 bases). CDR1 and CDR2 (germline): SGHAT, FQNNGV. CDR3 length equals 16 residues. The V and J ends lost 5 bases and 2 bases respectively, with 17 bases between them. The CDR3 bases are TGTGCCAGCAGCCCTCATAGCGGTGGAATCACAGATACGCAGTATTTT. It is translated as CASSPHSGGITDTQYF.